The present TCR beta chain was sequenced within a study of T cell changes during pregnancy in multiple sclerosis. Generated by immunoSEQ multiplex PCR, the TCRdb table keeps only in-frame clones and is missing some. The sample holds around 100,000 clones; 92% are singletons and the top ten take around 0.84%. The CDR3 covers 14 residues. The germline V gene encodes CDR1 LNHDA and CDR2 SQIVND (reference sequence). V shed 7 bases, J shed 2 bases, and the junction held 8 bases outside the gene matches. Specimen: peripheral blood, collected after pregnancy. The chain has TRBV19 and TRBJ2-7; 7 nucleotides line up with TRBD1. This clonotype was sampled from a female donor with multiple sclerosis, enrolled in a pregnancy study. CDR3 sequence reads: CASTPRGPPYEQYF. CDR3 nucleotides: TGTGCCAGTACCCCGAGGGGGCCGCCCTACGAGCAGTACTTC.